The source of this T cell receptor (beta chain) is a study of blood T cell repertoires in COVID-19. V was cut by 1 base and J by 6 bases, with 18 bases left in between. The V gene's germline CDR1 is MNHEY and CDR2 SMNVEV (reference sequence). The CDR3 totals 17 residues. Per the original methods: Amplified reference gene primers provided the basis for estimating nucleated cell counts. The data were produced by immunoSEQ multiplex PCR, yet TCRdb's version contains in-frame clones alone and is incomplete. V and J calls and clone size are as listed in that table; D and trimming were resolved from the DNA. The table has some 160,000 clones, around 77% seen once; the top ten hold about 6.8%.

Sequencing was done on a sample of peripheral blood. V and J are TRBV27 and TRBJ2-2; D gene uncertain. This receptor was taken from a man between 65 and 85 years old with active or convalescent COVID-19. CDR3 sequence: CASSLYSPRLGPGELFF. CDR3 nucleotides: TGTGCCAGCAGTTTATATTCTCCCCGTCTTGGCCCCGGGGAGCTGTTTTTT.